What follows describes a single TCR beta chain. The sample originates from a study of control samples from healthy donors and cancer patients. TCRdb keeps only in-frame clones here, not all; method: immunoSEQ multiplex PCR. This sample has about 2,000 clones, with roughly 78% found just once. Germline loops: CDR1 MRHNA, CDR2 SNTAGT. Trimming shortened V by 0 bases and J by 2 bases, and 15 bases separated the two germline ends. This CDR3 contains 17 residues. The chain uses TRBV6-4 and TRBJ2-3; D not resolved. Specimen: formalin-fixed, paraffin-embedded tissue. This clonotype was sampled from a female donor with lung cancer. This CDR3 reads CASSDSGPIPFTDTQYF. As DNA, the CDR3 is TGTGCCAGCAGTGACTCAGGGCCCATTCCATTCACAGATACGCAGTATTTT.